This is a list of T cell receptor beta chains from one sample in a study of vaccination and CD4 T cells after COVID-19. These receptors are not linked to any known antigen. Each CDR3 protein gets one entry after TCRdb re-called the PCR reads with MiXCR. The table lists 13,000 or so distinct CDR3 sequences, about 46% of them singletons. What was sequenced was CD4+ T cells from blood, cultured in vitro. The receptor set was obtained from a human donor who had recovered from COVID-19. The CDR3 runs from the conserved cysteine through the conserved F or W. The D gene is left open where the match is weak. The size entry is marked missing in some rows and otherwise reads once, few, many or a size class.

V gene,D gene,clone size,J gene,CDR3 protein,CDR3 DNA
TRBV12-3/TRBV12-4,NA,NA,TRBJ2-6,CASSFRPSGANVLTF,TGTGCCAGCAGTTTTCGGCCCTCTGGGGCCAACGTCCTGACTTTC
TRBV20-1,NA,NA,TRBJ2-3,CSALRRARTDTQYF,TGCAGTGCTTTACGGAGGGCCCGCACAGATACGCAGTATTTT
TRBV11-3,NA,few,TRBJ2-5,CASSLEAGFRETQYF,TGTGCCAGCAGCTTAGAAGCGGGCTTTCGAGAGACCCAGTACTTC
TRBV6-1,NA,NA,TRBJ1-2,CASTEGGDFRGYTF,TGTGCCAGCACCGAGGGCGGAGATTTTCGAGGCTACACCTTC
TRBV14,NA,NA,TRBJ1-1,CASSQGGGIGAFF,TGTGCCAGCAGCCAAGGAGGAGGTATTGGGGCTTTCTTT
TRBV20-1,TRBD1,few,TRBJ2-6,CSASLWTGVTAGANVLTF,TGCAGTGCTAGCCTTTGGACAGGGGTAACCGCTGGGGCCAACGTTCTGACTTTC
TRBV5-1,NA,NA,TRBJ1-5,CASSPEAGGSNQPQHF,TGCGCCAGCAGCCCCGAAGCGGGCGGGAGCAATCAGCCCCAGCATTTT
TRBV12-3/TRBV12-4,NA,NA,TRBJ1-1,CASSLGGGEAFF,TGTGCCAGCAGTTTAGGAGGGGGTGAAGCTTTCTTT
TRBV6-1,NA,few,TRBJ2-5,CASSEEVETQYF,TGTGCCAGCAGTGAAGAGGTAGAGACCCAGTACTTC
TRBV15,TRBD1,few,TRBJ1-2,CATADRGLYGYGYTF,TGTGCCACCGCGGACAGGGGATTGTATGGCTATGGCTACACCTTC
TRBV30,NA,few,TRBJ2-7,CAWRVSAAYEQYF,TGTGCCTGGAGAGTCTCGGCCGCCTACGAGCAGTACTTC
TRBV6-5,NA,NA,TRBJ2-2,CASSYWDTLANTGELFF,TGTGCCAGCAGTTATTGGGACACTTTAGCGAACACCGGGGAGCTGTTTTTT
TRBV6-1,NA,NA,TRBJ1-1,CASRRQTNTEAFF,TGTGCCAGCCGCCGACAGACGAACACTGAAGCTTTCTTT
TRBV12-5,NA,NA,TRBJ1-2,CASGLSWGINYGYTF,TGTGCTAGTGGTTTATCGTGGGGGATTAACTATGGCTACACCTTC
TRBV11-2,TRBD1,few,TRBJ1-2,CASSPEFPGGTGGYTF,TGTGCCAGCAGCCCAGAATTCCCAGGGGGCACGGGTGGCTACACCTTC
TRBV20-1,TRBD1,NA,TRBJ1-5,CSATGEGVYSNQPQHF,TGCAGTGCGACAGGGGAGGGGGTTTATAGCAATCAGCCCCAGCATTTT
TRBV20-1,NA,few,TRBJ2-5,CSAPTPSHRETQYF,TGCAGTGCTCCGACACCATCACATCGGGAGACCCAGTACTTC
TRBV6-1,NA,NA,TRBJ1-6,CASSALRDTNSPLHF,TGTGCCAGCAGTGCCCTCCGGGACACCAATTCACCCCTCCACTTT
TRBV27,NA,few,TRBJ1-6,CASSLRRGSPLHF,TGTGCCAGCAGTCTCCGGAGGGGGTCACCCCTCCACTTT
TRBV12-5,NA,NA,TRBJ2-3,CASGLSSKTQYF,TGTGCTAGTGGTTTATCATCCAAGACGCAGTATTTT
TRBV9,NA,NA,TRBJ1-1,CASSPGGRTEAFF,TGTGCCAGCAGCCCCGGCGGGAGAACTGAAGCTTTCTTT
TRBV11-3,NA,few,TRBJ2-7,CASSLETWGEHYEQYF,TGTGCCAGCAGCTTGGAGACGTGGGGAGAGCACTACGAGCAGTACTTC
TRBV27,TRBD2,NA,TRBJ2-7,CASSRLAGPYEQYF,TGTGCCAGCAGTCGACTAGCGGGGCCTTACGAGCAGTACTTC
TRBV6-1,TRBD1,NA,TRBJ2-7,CASGRQGAANEQYF,TGTGCCAGCGGAAGACAGGGGGCGGCAAACGAGCAGTACTTC
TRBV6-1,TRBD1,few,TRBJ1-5,CASSPRQGHNQPQHF,TGTGCCAGCAGTCCCCGACAGGGACACAATCAGCCCCAGCATTTT
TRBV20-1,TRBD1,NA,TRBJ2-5,CSATRPTGVRETQYF,TGCAGTGCTACTCGTCCGACAGGGGTTCGTGAGACCCAGTACTTC
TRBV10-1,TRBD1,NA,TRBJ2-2,CASSEPSGTGRTGELFF,TGCGCCAGCAGTGAGCCTTCAGGGACAGGGAGGACCGGGGAGCTGTTTTTT
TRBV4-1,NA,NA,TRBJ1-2,CASSQDQDLQAPYYGYTF,TGCGCCAGCAGCCAAGACCAAGATTTACAAGCCCCCTACTATGGCTACACCTTC
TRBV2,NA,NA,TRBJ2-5,CASSEMRGQKETQYF,TGTGCCAGCAGTGAAATGCGGGGTCAGAAAGAGACCCAGTACTTC
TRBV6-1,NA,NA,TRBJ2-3,CAIRTSTDTQYF,TGTGCCATTAGGACTAGCACAGATACGCAGTATTTT
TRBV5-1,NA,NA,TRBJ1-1,CASSSGAAVENTEAFF,TGCGCCAGCAGCTCCGGGGCAGCCGTTGAGAACACTGAAGCTTTCTTT
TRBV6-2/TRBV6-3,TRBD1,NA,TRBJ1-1,CASSPYRGTRNTEAFF,TGTGCCAGCAGCCCGTACAGGGGGACGAGGAACACTGAAGCTTTCTTT
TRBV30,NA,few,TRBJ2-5,CAWSRGKAGQETQYF,TGTGCCTGGAGCAGGGGCAAGGCGGGCCAAGAGACCCAGTACTTC
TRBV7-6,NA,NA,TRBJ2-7,CASSASGAYEQYF,TGTGCCAGCAGTGCAAGCGGAGCCTACGAGCAGTACTTC
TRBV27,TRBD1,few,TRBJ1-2,CASSPRQGVNGYTF,TGTGCCAGCAGTCCTAGACAGGGGGTGAATGGCTACACCTTC
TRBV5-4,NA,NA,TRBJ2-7,CASSLPTGPLGSEQYF,TGTGCCAGCAGCTTGCCCACGGGCCCTTTGGGTTCCGAGCAGTACTTC
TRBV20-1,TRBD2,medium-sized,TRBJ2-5,CSASTLAGGRETQYF,TGCAGTGCTAGTACTCTAGCGGGGGGGCGGGAGACCCAGTACTTC
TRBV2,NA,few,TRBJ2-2,CASSSVGAGELFF,TGTGCCAGCAGTTCAGTGGGCGCCGGGGAGCTGTTTTTT
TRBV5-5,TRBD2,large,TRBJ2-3,CASSLEKLAGGPRTDTQYF,TGTGCCAGCAGCTTGGAGAAACTAGCGGGGGGGCCTCGCACAGATACGCAGTATTTT
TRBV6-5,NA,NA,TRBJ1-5,CASSYSNSNKQPQHF,TGTGCCAGCAGTTACTCGAACAGTAATAAACAGCCCCAGCATTTT
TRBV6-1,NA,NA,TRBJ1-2,CASSEVPERQYGYTF,TGTGCCAGCAGTGAAGTACCGGAACGTCAGTATGGCTACACCTTC
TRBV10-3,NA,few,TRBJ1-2,CAISRDLGPYGYTF,TGTGCCATCAGTCGGGACTTAGGGCCCTATGGCTACACCTTC
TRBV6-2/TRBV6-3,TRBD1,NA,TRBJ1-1,CASRWTGNTEAFF,TGTGCCAGCAGGTGGACAGGAAACACTGAAGCTTTCTTT
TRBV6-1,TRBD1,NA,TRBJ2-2,CASPGTALAGELFF,TGTGCCAGCCCGGGGACAGCTCTAGCCGGGGAGCTGTTTTTT